This section outlines one T cell receptor beta chain sequence together with its context. The clone's antigen remains unknown. Per-base quality was not reported, and no clone a single base away is much larger than it. These data are taken from a study of T cell responses to AZD1222 COVID-19 vaccine (dated by TCRdb to 2020 to 2022). Looking at the study overall: AZD1222 recipients whose second dose came at about 4 weeks and those whose second dose came at about 12 weeks were combined into one group, since spike-specific TCR depth and breadth did not differ between the two schedules. Trial participants were enrolled into age subgroups of 18-55, 56-69 and 70-plus years, which contained 148, 28 and 57 TCR-sequenced participants, respectively. TCR sequencing covered over 230 trial participants: nearly 210 given two doses of AZD1222 and approximately 26 given two doses of MenACWY control vaccine. The research as a whole found: Reportedly, almost half of the unique spike-specific TCRs recognized epitopes lying outside the regions that are mutated in the B.1.351 and B.1.1.7 variants. Because no samples from the day 14 peak response were available, repertoires could be characterized only after the peak T cell response. Spike-specific TCR breadth and depth rose significantly after two AZD1222 doses compared with day 0 and with MenACWY recipients. Conclusions about previously exposed vaccinees were limited because only six or seven AZD1222 recipients were SARS-CoV-2 seropositive at baseline. Participants were mostly white British, with more females than males. The authors suggested clonal diversity may have been underestimated. In the small 56-69-year group, the increase in depth fell short of significance, most likely because of low power. The whole spike protein was spanned by vaccine-associated CD4 TCRs, and dominant responses were seen in regions 160-218 and 743-854.

The CDR3 regions of human TCRbeta chains were subjected to immunosequencing. From the authors' description of their analysis: Repertoire TCRs were matched against a reference library of SARS-CoV-2-specific TCRs generated with the MIRA antigen-specificity platform. Breadth was defined as the fraction of unique TCRs that were SARS-CoV-2-associated. Depth was defined as the fraction of total T cells that were SARS-CoV-2-associated. Each spike-specific TCR was assigned to its reactive spike region and to a CD4 or CD8 class using the MIRA data. Log10-transformed breadth and depth values were compared by one-way ANOVA with Sidak's multiple comparisons tests. This immuneACCESS table, as held by TCRdb, lists in-frame sequences with V and J called but not all clones. Of the missing ones, under half trace to an unresolved V gene in checked studies; the others have no known cause. V, J and clone size derive from that table, while D and trimming were established from the DNA sequence. For this sample the table gives tens of thousands of clones, of which around 90% were detected only once. Of the sample, 2.2% falls within the top ten clones.

The time point label for this specimen denotes: baseline before first vaccination. Vaccinee samples came from UK trials COV001 and COV002, including a single-blind randomized controlled phase 2/3 trial of AZD1222 (ChAdOx1 nCoV-19) in healthy adults. For TCRbeta chain sequencing, PBMC samples from trial participants were taken at day 0 and at day 28 after the second dose. The V end loses 1 base and the J end loses 0 bases, and a stretch of 9 bases separates them. The CDR3 measures 15 amino acids from cysteine to phenylalanine. Solely the CDR3 DNA is kept, with 45 bases framed from the first base. The germline V gene specifies SGDLS as CDR1 and YYNGEE as CDR2.

The clonotype comes from an adult in good health. The rearranged segments are TRBV9 and TRBJ2-3, with the D gene call left open. The input for sequencing was peripheral blood, taken on day 0 of AZD1222 vaccination. Here is the DNA: TGTGCCAGCAGCGTATTAGGCATGAGCACAGATACGCAGTATTTT. It translates to CASSVLGMSTDTQYF.